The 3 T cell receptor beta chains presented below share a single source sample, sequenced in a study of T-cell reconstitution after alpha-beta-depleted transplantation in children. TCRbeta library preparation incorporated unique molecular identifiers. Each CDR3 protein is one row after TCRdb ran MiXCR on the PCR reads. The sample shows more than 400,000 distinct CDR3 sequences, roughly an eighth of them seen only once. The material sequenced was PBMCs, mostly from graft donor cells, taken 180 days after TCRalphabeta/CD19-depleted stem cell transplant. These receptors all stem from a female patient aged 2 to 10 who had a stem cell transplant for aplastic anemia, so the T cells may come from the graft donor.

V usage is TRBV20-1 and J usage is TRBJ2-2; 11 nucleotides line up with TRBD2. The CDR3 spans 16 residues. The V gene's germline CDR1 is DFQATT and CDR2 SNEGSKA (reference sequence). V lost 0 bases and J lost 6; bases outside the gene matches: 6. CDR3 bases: TGCAGTGCTAGAGACCCCCTAGCGGGAGGATCCGGGGAGCTGTTTTTT. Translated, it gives CSARDPLAGGSGELFF.

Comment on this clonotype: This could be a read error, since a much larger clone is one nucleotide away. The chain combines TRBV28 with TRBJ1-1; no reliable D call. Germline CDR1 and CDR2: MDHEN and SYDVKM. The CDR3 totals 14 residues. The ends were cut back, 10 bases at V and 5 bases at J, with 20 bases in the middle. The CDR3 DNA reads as TGTGCCACCAGCTTAACGATCAGGAGGACTGAAGCTTTCTTT. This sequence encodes CATSLTIRRTEAFF.

This CDR3 reads CASSLNRRTSTDTQYF. CDR3 nucleotides: TGTGCCAGTAGCCTAAATCGGCGAACTAGCACAGATACGCAGTATTTT. The chain links TRBV19 to TRBJ2-3; D remains ambiguous. This CDR3 region has 16 residues. V lost 6 bases, J lost 0 bases, and 16 bases lay in between. Germline V gene sequence: CDR1 LNHDA, CDR2 SQIVND (reference sequence).